The entry that follows covers one TCR beta chain sequence. PCR amplification relied on 60 Vbeta primers (plus 13 Jbeta primers). TCRdb's table, derived via immunoSEQ multiplex PCR, lists solely in-frame clones and lacks some. The sample contains 90,000 to 150,000 clones, 74% of which appear only once. This CDR3 is 14 amino acids long. The ends lost 7 bases at V and 3 bases at J; junction bases unmatched: 6. The germline CDR1 and CDR2 sequences are MGHDK and SYGVNS. The data are from a study of cytomegalovirus exposure and HLA in healthy donors. This clonotype was sampled from a human donor in good health. The sample taken for sequencing was PBMCs. The chain uses TRBV25-1 and TRBJ1-1; 9 bases align to TRBD1. This CDR3 reads CASTPGTGHTEAFF. As DNA, the CDR3 is TGTGCCAGCACCCCCGGGACAGGGCACACTGAAGCTTTCTTT.